This T cell receptor beta chain comes out of a study of early T cells in non-severe SARS-CoV-2 infection. TCRdb used MiXCR to reprocess the 5' RACE reads, holding one entry per CDR3 protein. The repertoire has approximately 20,000 distinct CDR3 sequences, 4.5% to 6% of them found once; the top ten carry around 4.5%. The CDR3 totals 17 residues. CDR1 is LNHDA and CDR2 is SQIVND in the germline V gene (reference sequence). V lost 6 bases and J lost 0, with 15 bases in between. Sequencing was done on a sample of whole blood. This receptor was taken from an adult who was a healthcare worker with PCR-confirmed SARS-CoV-2 infection or an uninfected control (not recorded which). J is TRBJ1-6 and V is TRBV19, with a possible D match to TRBD1 (5 bases). CDR3 protein: CASSPGTASSYNSPLHF. DNA for the CDR3: TGTGCCAGTAGCCCCGGGACTGCAAGCTCCTATAATTCACCCCTCCACTTT.